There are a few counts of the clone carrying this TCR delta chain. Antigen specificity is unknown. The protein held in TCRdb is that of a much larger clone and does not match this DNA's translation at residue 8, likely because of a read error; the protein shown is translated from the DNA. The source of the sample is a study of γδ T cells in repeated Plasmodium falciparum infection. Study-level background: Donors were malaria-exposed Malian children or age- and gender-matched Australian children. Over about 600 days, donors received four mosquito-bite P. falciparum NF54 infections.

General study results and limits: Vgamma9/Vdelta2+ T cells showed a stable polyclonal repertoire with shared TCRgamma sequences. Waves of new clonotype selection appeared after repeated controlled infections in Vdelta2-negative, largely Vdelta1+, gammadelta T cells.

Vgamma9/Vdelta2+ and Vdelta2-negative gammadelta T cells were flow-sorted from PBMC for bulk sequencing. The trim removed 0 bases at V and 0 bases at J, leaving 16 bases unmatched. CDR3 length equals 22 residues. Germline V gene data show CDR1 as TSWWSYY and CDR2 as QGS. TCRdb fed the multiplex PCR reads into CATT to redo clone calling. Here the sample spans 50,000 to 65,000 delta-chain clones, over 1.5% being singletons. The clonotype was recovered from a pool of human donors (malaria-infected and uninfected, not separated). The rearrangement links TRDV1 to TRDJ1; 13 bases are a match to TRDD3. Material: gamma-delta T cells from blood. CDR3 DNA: TGTGCTCTTGGGGAACTGGGATTAAGTCGTACTGGGGGATACGTCGACACCGATAAACTCATCTTT. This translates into CALGELGLSRTGGYVDTDKLIF.